This T cell receptor (beta chain) was sequenced for a study of identical twins. Donors were all healthy Caucasians. The sample holds many counts of this clonotype. The antigen is undetermined. A template switching step contributed a universal primer site, while unique molecular identifiers were present in the cDNA. TCRdb independently ran MiXCR on the 5' RACE reads; one entry per CDR3 protein. The data contain around 290,000 distinct CDR3 sequences, roughly 8.6% of them seen just once; the ten biggest clones take up approximately 6.6%. Germline CDR1 is DFQATT and CDR2 is SNEGSKA (reference sequence). This CDR3 region has 15 residues. The V gene lost 1 base and the J gene lost 6 bases, with 16 bases spanning the gap. Findings and caveats of the study: There was an excess of low generation probability in the out-of-frame alpha sequences that twins shared. For monozygotic twins, models underestimated out-of-frame TCR alpha sharing.

The same sample was also studied in work on yellow fever vaccine responses in identical twins.

The chain has TRBV20-1 and TRBJ2-4; tentative D call: TRBD1 (9 bases). The sequencing sample was made of CD8+ T cells sorted from blood. The clonotype comes from a woman aged 18-35 years in good health. The CDR3 reads CSARGGRTGVNIQYF. The CDR3 DNA reads TGCAGTGCTAGAGGCGGGAGGACAGGGGTAAACATTCAGTACTTC.